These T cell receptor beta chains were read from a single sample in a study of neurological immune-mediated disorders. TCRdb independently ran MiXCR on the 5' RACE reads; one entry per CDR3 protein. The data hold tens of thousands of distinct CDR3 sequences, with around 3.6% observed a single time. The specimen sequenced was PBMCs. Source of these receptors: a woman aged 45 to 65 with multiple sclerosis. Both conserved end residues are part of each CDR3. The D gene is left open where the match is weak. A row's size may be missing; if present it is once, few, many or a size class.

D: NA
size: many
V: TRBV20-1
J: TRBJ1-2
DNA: TGCAGTGCTAGTTTTGGGACCAACTATGGCTACACCTTC
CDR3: CSASFGTNYGYTF

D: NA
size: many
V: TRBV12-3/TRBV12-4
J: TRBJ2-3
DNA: TGTGCCAGCAGGCTCCCGGGGCTCGGGACAGATACGCAGTATTTT
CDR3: CASRLPGLGTDTQYF

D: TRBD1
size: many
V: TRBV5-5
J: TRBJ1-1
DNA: TGTGCCAGCAGCGGGACAGCCCAGAGGTCTGAAGCTTTCTTT
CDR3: CASSGTAQRSEAFF

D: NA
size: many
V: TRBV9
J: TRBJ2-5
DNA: TGTGCCAGCACCCCTCGCGGACGGGGCAGGGAAGAGACCCAGTACTTC
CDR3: CASTPRGRGREETQYF

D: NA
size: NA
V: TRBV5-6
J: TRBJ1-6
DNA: TGTGCCAGCAGCTTGGGTACGAGACCCCTCCACTTT
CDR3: CASSLGTRPLHF

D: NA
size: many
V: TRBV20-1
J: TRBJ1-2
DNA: TGCAGTGCTAGAAGTGACAGAGGGGACTATGGCTACACCTTC
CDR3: CSARSDRGDYGYTF

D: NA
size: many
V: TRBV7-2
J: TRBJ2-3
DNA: TGTGCCAGCAGCTTATCCAGGTCCACAGATACGCAGTATTTT
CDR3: CASSLSRSTDTQYF

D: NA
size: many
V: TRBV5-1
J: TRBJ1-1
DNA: TGCGCCAGCAGCTTGGTTTGGGCGAACACTGAAGCTTTCTTT
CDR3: CASSLVWANTEAFF

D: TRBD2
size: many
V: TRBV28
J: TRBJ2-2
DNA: TGTGCCAGCAAAAGATTACCCGGGACTAGTACCGTCGGGGAGCTGTTTTTT
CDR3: CASKRLPGTSTVGELFF

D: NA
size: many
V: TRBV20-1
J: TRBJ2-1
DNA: TGCAGTGCTAGAGCCGACAAGCAGTTCTTC
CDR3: CSARADKQFF

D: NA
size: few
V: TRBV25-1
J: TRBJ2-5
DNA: TGTGCCAGCAGCCCGACGGCAGGCGTAGGGACCCAGTACTTC
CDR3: CASSPTAGVGTQYF

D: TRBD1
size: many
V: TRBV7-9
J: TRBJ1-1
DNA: TGTGCCAGCAGCTCAGGGACAGATCGGACTGAAGCTTTCTTT
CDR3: CASSSGTDRTEAFF

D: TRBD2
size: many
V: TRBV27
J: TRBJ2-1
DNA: TGTGCCAGCACCAGGGTGGCTAGCGGGGGACATGAGCAGTTCTTC
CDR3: CASTRVASGGHEQFF

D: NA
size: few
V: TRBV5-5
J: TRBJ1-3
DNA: TGTGCCAGCAGCTTCGGGCCAGTCGGAAACACCATATATTTT
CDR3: CASSFGPVGNTIYF

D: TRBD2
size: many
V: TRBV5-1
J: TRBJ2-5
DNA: TGCGCCAGCAGCTTTTCGGGGGGGAACCAAGAGACCCAGTACTTC
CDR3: CASSFSGGNQETQYF

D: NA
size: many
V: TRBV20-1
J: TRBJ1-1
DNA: TGCAGTGCTAGAGATTTCTCGGTGTATACAGGGACTGAAGCTTTCTTT
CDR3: CSARDFSVYTGTEAFF

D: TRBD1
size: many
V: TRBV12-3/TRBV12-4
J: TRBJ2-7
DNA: TGTGCCAGCAGTCCCGACAGGGCTTACGAGCAGTACTTC
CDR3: CASSPDRAYEQYF

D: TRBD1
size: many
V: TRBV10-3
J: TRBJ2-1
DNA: TGTGCCATCAGTGGGCCGGGACAGGGATATCACAATGAGCAGTTCTTC
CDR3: CAISGPGQGYHNEQFF

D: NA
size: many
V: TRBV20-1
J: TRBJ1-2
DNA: TGCAGTGCCCTCCGAGGGGGGACAACTAACTATGGCTACACCTTC
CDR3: CSALRGGTTNYGYTF

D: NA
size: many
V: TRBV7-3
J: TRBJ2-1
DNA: TGTGCCAGCAGCTTAACCGGGGGCCCCTCCTACAATGAGCAGTTCTTC
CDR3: CASSLTGGPSYNEQFF

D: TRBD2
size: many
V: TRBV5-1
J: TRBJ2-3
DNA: TGCGCCAGCAGCTTGGGGCTAGCGGGGGACCCAGATACGCAGTATTTT
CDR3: CASSLGLAGDPDTQYF

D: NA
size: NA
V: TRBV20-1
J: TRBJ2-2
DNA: TGCAGTGCAATGACTGTTTGGGGTACCGGGGAGCTGTTTTTT
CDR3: CSAMTVWGTGELFF

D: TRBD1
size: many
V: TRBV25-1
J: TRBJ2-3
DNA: TGTGCCAGCAGTGAAGACAGGGTCGGTACGCAGTATTTT
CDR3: CASSEDRVGTQYF

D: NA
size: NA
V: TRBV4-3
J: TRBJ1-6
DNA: TGCGCCAGCAAGGCAGTGGGGCAGGGTTCACCCCTCCACTTT
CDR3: CASKAVGQGSPLHF

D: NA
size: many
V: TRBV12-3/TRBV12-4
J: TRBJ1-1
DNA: TGTGCCAGCAGTTTATCCATGAACACTGAAGCTTTCTTT
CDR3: CASSLSMNTEAFF

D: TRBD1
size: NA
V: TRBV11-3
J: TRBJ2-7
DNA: TGTGCCAGCAGCTTCCGGACAGGGGACTACGAGCAGTACTTC
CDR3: CASSFRTGDYEQYF

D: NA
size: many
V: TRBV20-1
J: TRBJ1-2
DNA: TGCAGTGCTAGAGATGGGGTATTAGGCTACACCTTC
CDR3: CSARDGVLGYTF

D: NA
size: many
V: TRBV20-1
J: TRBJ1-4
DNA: TGCAGTGGCCGACCCGATTTGAATGAAAAACTGTTTTTT
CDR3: CSGRPDLNEKLFF